The clone carrying this T cell receptor beta chain was detected only a few times. As yet, its antigen is unknown. The data belong to a study of T cell responses to AZD1222 COVID-19 vaccine. Study-wide results and limits: Researchers took repertoire samples only after the peak T cell response had come. The sample set comprised mostly white British donors with more females, and clonal diversity was possibly underestimated. AZD1222 recipients seropositive at baseline numbered only 6 or 7.

The method was immunoSEQ multiplex PCR; TCRdb's version includes in-frame clones alone and lacks a portion of them. The table includes around 100,000 clones, 92% detected once. Trimming cost V 2 bases and J 8 bases; bases outside gene matches: 12. The CDR3 is 16 amino acids. The germline gives CDR1 MNHEY, CDR2 SVGAGI. This clonotype was obtained from an adult in good health. The material sequenced was peripheral blood, taken on day 0 of AZD1222 vaccination. This rearrangement joins TRBV6-5 to TRBJ2-7; TRBD1 matches at 10 bases. In DNA form, the CDR3 reads TGTGCCAGCAGTTACGAGTTCCGGGACAGGGGTTTCCAGCAGTACTTC. The encoded protein is CASSYEFRDRGFQQYF.